Listed below are T cell receptor beta chains from one sample, sequenced in a study of technical replicates of blood from a few donors. Method: immunoSEQ multiplex PCR; TCRdb's copy keeps in-frame clones and lacks some. The sample contains 60,000 to 85,000 clones, roughly 96% of which appear only once. Material for sequencing was T cells isolated from PBMCs. These receptors all stem from a human donor in good health. Each CDR3 is given with its conserved first and last residue. A D gene is named only where the DNA matches it firmly. Rows may omit the clone size; those that give it use once, few, many or a size class.

j_gene: TRBJ2-7; v_gene: TRBV4-1; abundance: .; d_gene: TRBD2; CDR3nt: TGCGCCAGCAGCCCACGTATTAGCGGGGGCTTCTACGAGCAGTACTTC; CDR3aa: CASSPRISGGFYEQYF
j_gene: TRBJ1-1; v_gene: TRBV30; abundance: .; d_gene: .; CDR3nt: TGTGCCTGGAGTGTATACTCAGGGAGGACTGAAGCTTTCTTT; CDR3aa: CAWSVYSGRTEAFF
j_gene: TRBJ1-1; v_gene: TRBV6-5; abundance: .; d_gene: TRBD1; CDR3nt: TGTGCCAGCAGTAACCGGGACAGGGTTGGCACTGAAGCTTTCTTT; CDR3aa: CASSNRDRVGTEAFF
j_gene: TRBJ2-1; v_gene: TRBV7-9; abundance: .; d_gene: .; CDR3nt: TGTGCCAGCAGCCTATACCGGGGGTACAATGAGCAGTTCTTC; CDR3aa: CASSLYRGYNEQFF
j_gene: TRBJ1-4; v_gene: TRBV11-2; abundance: .; d_gene: .; CDR3nt: TGTGCCAGCAGAAGACCGGGACAAGTTAATGAAAAACTGTTTTTT; CDR3aa: CASRRPGQVNEKLFF
j_gene: TRBJ2-7; v_gene: TRBV23-1; abundance: .; d_gene: .; CDR3nt: TGCGCCAGCAGACCGAGGTACGGGAGTCCCCATTCCTACGAGCAGTACTTC; CDR3aa: CASRPRYGSPHSYEQYF
j_gene: TRBJ2-7; v_gene: TRBV28; abundance: .; d_gene: TRBD2; CDR3nt: TGTGCCAGCAGTGGGAGCGGGAGGGGATTGTACGAGCAGTACTTC; CDR3aa: CASSGSGRGLYEQYF
j_gene: TRBJ2-3; v_gene: TRBV14; abundance: .; d_gene: .; CDR3nt: TGTGCCAGCAGCCAAGAGGGGAAAGCGGTAGATACGCAGTATTTT; CDR3aa: CASSQEGKAVDTQYF
j_gene: TRBJ2-1; v_gene: TRBV11-2; abundance: .; d_gene: .; CDR3nt: TGTGCCAGCAGTCCTGGACAGAACAATGAGCAGTTCTTC; CDR3aa: CASSPGQNNEQFF
j_gene: TRBJ2-7; v_gene: TRBV20-1; abundance: .; d_gene: TRBD2; CDR3nt: TGCAGTGCTAGAGTGGGAGGGCCCCAGTACTTC; CDR3aa: CSARVGGPQYF
j_gene: TRBJ2-2; v_gene: TRBV30; abundance: .; d_gene: .; CDR3nt: TGTGCCTGGGGCTCTGCTTCTTCCGGGGAGCTGTTTTTT; CDR3aa: CAWGSASSGELFF
j_gene: TRBJ1-4; v_gene: TRBV7-6; abundance: .; d_gene: .; CDR3nt: TGTGCCAGCTCTGCACTGGGCGAAAAACTGTTTTTT; CDR3aa: CASSALGEKLFF
j_gene: TRBJ1-6; v_gene: TRBV7-3; abundance: .; d_gene: .; CDR3nt: TGTGCCAGCAGTTGGGATACAGGGAATTCACCCCTCCACTTT; CDR3aa: CASSWDTGNSPLHF
j_gene: TRBJ2-1; v_gene: TRBV4-1; abundance: .; d_gene: .; CDR3nt: TGCGCCAGCAGCCAAGATCCTAGAAGCTCCTACAATGAGCAGTTCTTC; CDR3aa: CASSQDPRSSYNEQFF
j_gene: TRBJ2-1; v_gene: TRBV11-3; abundance: once; d_gene: TRBD2; CDR3nt: TGTGCCAGCAGCTCGAAAGCGGGGGGGCCTTCAAATGAGCAGTTCTTC; CDR3aa: CASSSKAGGPSNEQFF
j_gene: TRBJ2-7; v_gene: TRBV11-2; abundance: once; d_gene: TRBD1; CDR3nt: TGTGCCAGCAGCTTGGACAGGGACTACGAGCAGTACTTC; CDR3aa: CASSLDRDYEQYF
j_gene: TRBJ2-3; v_gene: TRBV29-1; abundance: .; d_gene: TRBD2; CDR3nt: TGCGGAATAGCGGGAGGAATAGCAGATACGCAGTATTTT; CDR3aa: CGIAGGIADTQYF
j_gene: TRBJ2-3; v_gene: TRBV19; abundance: .; d_gene: TRBD2; CDR3nt: TGTGCCAGTAGTATAGAAGTCCCCGGGGGGAAGTATTTT; CDR3aa: CASSIEVPGGKYF
j_gene: TRBJ1-1; v_gene: TRBV4-1; abundance: .; d_gene: .; CDR3nt: TGCGCCAGCAGCCAAGGGGGGCACACTGAAGCTTTCTTT; CDR3aa: CASSQGGHTEAFF
j_gene: TRBJ2-1; v_gene: TRBV4-2; abundance: .; d_gene: .; CDR3nt: TGTGCCAGCAGCCAAGGAGACGCGGGACTCTACAATGAGCAGTTCTTC; CDR3aa: CASSQGDAGLYNEQFF
j_gene: TRBJ1-2; v_gene: TRBV9; abundance: .; d_gene: .; CDR3nt: TGTGCCAGCAGCCTCCCCGGGGACAAATATGGCTACACCTTC; CDR3aa: CASSLPGDKYGYTF
j_gene: TRBJ1-6; v_gene: TRBV5-4; abundance: .; d_gene: .; CDR3nt: TGTGCCAGCAGCTTGGATGGGGGGACCCTCCACTTT; CDR3aa: CASSLDGGTLHF